These 28 T cell receptor beta chains were sequenced from one sample in a study of blood T cell repertoires in COVID-19. Sequencing was performed with immunoSEQ multiplex PCR; in TCRdb, only in-frame clones are kept and a portion is missing. The top ten hold around 3.9% of the sample, which has around 250,000 clones, around 80% seen once. Sequenced: PBMCs or T cells enriched from blood (not recorded which). Every receptor here comes from a man younger than 45 with acute COVID-19.

The chain joins TRBV7-9 to TRBJ1-1, with unresolved D. Trimming removed 1 base from V and 3 bases from J, with 6 bases in between. The CDR3 length is 13 residues. CDR1 and CDR2 (germline): SEHNR, FQNEAQ (reference sequence). CDR3 amino acids: CASSLGVYTEAFF. CDR3 nucleotides: TGTGCCAGCAGCTTAGGCGTATACACTGAAGCTTTCTTT. Full variable domain (missing parts from reference TRBV7-9 and TRBJ1-1): DTGVSQNPRHKITKRGQNVTFRCDPISEHNRLYWYRQTLGQGPEFLTYFQNEAQLEKSRLLSDRFSAERPKGSFSTLEIQRTEQGDSAMYLCASSLGVYTEAFFGQGTRLTVV.

This clone was observed once. The rearrangement uses TRBV6-5 and TRBJ2-3; D not resolved. The CDR3 spans 14 residues. CDR1 MNHEY and CDR2 SVGAGI come from the germline V gene. V was shortened by 6 bases and J by 0 bases, with 10 bases between the two germline ends. The CDR3, as DNA: TGTGCCAGCAGGTGGAGTCCTAGCACAGATACGCAGTATTTT. Translating it yields CASRWSPSTDTQYF.

The chain combines TRBV15 with TRBJ1-1, with 8 bases lining up with TRBD1. Per germline, CDR1 LNHNV and CDR2 YYDKDF (reference sequence). J lost 8 bases, V lost 6 bases, and 8 bases had no gene match. The CDR3 is made up of 13 amino acids. The CDR3 loop is CATSIDRGREAFF. For the CDR3, the DNA is TGTGCCACCAGTATTGACAGGGGCCGAGAAGCTTTCTTT.

V and J are TRBV7-8 and TRBJ2-2, with D hard to call. The CDR3 extends over 13 amino acids. Trimming pared 0 bases from V and 5 bases from J, leaving 4 bases between. CDR1 and CDR2 (germline): SGHVS, FQNEAQ. The CDR3 is CASSLATTGELFF. As DNA, the CDR3 is TGTGCCAGCAGCTTAGCGACAACCGGGGAGCTGTTTTTT.

This clone was seen just once. The rearrangement uses TRBV7-9 and TRBJ1-3; a weak D match, TRBD1 (5 bases). The CDR3 loop spans 13 amino acids. V dropped 5 bases and J dropped 3 bases, with 8 bases sitting between them. Germline loops: CDR1 SEHNR, CDR2 FQNEAQ (reference sequence). The CDR3 DNA reads as TGTGCCAGCAGCGCTAGGGGTGGAAACACCATATATTTT. As protein: CASSARGGNTIYF. Together with reference TRBV7-9 and TRBJ1-3, the CDR3 gives the full variable domain: DTGVSQNPRHKITKRGQNVTFRCDPISEHNRLYWYRQTLGQGPEFLTYFQNEAQLEKSRLLSDRFSAERPKGSFSTLEIQRTEQGDSAMYLCASSARGGNTIYFGEGSWLTVV.

The chain has TRBV7-9 and TRBJ1-1, with TRBD1 matching over 8 bases. Germline V gene data show CDR1 as SEHNR and CDR2 as FQNEAQ (reference sequence). The CDR3 loop spans 14 amino acids. J lost 6 bases, V lost 0 bases, and 3 bases had no gene match. CDR3: CASSLAQGASEAFF. The CDR3 nucleotides are TGTGCCAGCAGCTTAGCGCAGGGGGCGTCTGAAGCTTTCTTT.

The chain employs TRBV4-2 and TRBJ2-1; 12 positions match TRBD1. Trimming cost V 0 bases and J 5 bases; bases outside gene matches: 14. The CDR3 length is 20 residues. CDR1 is LGHNA and CDR2 is YNFKEQ in the germline V gene. CDR3 sequence: CASSQEGGQGAAIGNNEQFF. CDR3 coding DNA: TGTGCCAGCAGCCAAGAGGGGGGACAGGGGGCCGCTATTGGGAACAATGAGCAGTTCTTC.

Details on this clone: The sample has other DNA sequences that encode this CDR3 too. The V call is TRBV5-1, the J call TRBJ1-2; no clear D gene. Germline-derived CDR1 and CDR2 are SGHRS and YFSETQ. V lost 4 bases and J 3 bases, leaving 10 bases between the germline ends. There are 13 residues in the CDR3. The CDR3 region is CASSLAGDYGYTF. For the CDR3, the DNA is TGCGCCAGCAGCCTAGCTGGGGACTATGGCTACACCTTC.

V is TRBV2 and J is TRBJ1-5; D is ambiguous. The CDR3 spans 14 residues. Deletions cut 6 bases from V and 4 bases from J, with 13 bases between. Germline loops: CDR1 SNHLY, CDR2 FYNNEI. In nucleotides, the CDR3 is TGTGCCAGCAGCCCGGTCCTATTAAATCAGCCCCAGCATTTT. Protein: CASSPVLLNQPQHF.

The rearrangement joins TRBV19 to TRBJ2-3; D gene unclear. This CDR3 contains 14 residues. V was cut by 2 bases and J by 3 bases, with 9 bases left in between. Germline V CDR1 and CDR2: LNHDA, SQIVND (reference sequence). CDR3 region: CASSISPYTDTQYF. CDR3 nucleotides: TGTGCCAGTAGTATATCCCCTTATACAGATACGCAGTATTTT. Together with reference TRBV19 and TRBJ2-3, the CDR3 gives the full variable domain: DGGITQSPKYLFRKEGQNVTLSCEQNLNHDAMYWYRQDPGQGLRLIYYSQIVNDFQKGDIAEGYSVSREKKESFPLTVTSAQKNPTAFYLCASSISPYTDTQYFGPGTRLTVL.

This clone was recorded only once. The chain uses TRBV6-1 and TRBJ1-1; unclear D gene. V was shortened by 3 bases and J by 8 bases, with 16 bases between the two germline ends. This CDR3 is 14 amino acids long. Germline V CDR1 and CDR2: MNHNS, SASEGT. The CDR3 region has the DNA TGTGCCAGCAGTGAGGGAGGAGGTTCGGAAGAAGCTTTCTTT. It specifies CASSEGGGSEEAFF.

The chain joins TRBV5-1 to TRBJ1-1; D gene unclear. The CDR3 consists of 15 residues. V lost 0 bases and J 5 bases, leaving 14 bases between the germline ends. CDR1 and CDR2 (germline): SGHRS, YFSETQ. CDR3 sequence reads: CASSLGVGGWTEAFF. The CDR3 coding sequence is TGCGCCAGCAGCTTGGGCGTCGGTGGTTGGACTGAAGCTTTCTTT.

This rearrangement joins TRBV24-1 to TRBJ2-3; TRBD2 aligns across 10 bases. CDR3 length: 17 amino acids. After removal of 3 bases from V and 4 bases from J, the junction contained 9 bases not matched to a gene. Per the germline V gene, CDR1 is KGHDR and CDR2 is SFDVKD. CDR3 region: CATSDPTAGGPADTQYF. CDR3 DNA sequence: TGTGCCACCAGTGATCCCACAGCGGGAGGGCCGGCAGATACGCAGTATTTT.

V usage is TRBV4-2 and J usage is TRBJ1-2; 7 nucleotides line up with TRBD1. Germline CDR1 is LGHNA and CDR2 is YNFKEQ. After removal of 1 base from V and 2 bases from J, the junction contained 7 bases not matched to a gene. The CDR3 is 16 amino acids. CDR3 DNA: TGTGCCAGCAGCCAAGCTTCGGGACAGAGAAACTATGGCTACACCTTC. As protein: CASSQASGQRNYGYTF.

The chain uses TRBV7-9 and TRBJ2-2; D is uncertain. This CDR3 spans 13 amino acids. The V gene's germline CDR1 is SEHNR and CDR2 FQNEAQ (reference sequence). V was shortened by 7 bases and J by 6 bases, with 12 bases between the two germline ends. CDR3: CASTRVVAGELFF. Written as DNA, the CDR3 is TGTGCCAGCACCCGTGTAGTTGCCGGGGAGCTGTTTTTT.

This clone has a single count. The chain links TRBV14 to TRBJ1-3; tentative D call: TRBD1 (5 bases). V shed 2 bases and J shed 3 bases, with 8 bases lying between them. The CDR3 runs 14 residues. Looked up from germline, CDR1 is SGHDN and CDR2 is FVKESK. The CDR3 nucleotides read TGTGCCAGCAGCCAATGGACAAGTGGAAACACCATATATTTT. This translates into CASSQWTSGNTIYF.

A single count supports this clone. The rearrangement uses TRBV6-5 and TRBJ2-5; 8 nucleotides line up with TRBD1. Germline lookup yields CDR1 MNHEY and CDR2 SVGAGI. V was pared by 0 bases and J by 1 base, with 4 bases of the junction left unmatched. This CDR3 comprises 16 residues. The CDR3 nucleotides read TGTGCCAGCAGTTACTCACCAGGGGGCTTCCAAGAGACCCAGTACTTC. This sequence encodes CASSYSPGGFQETQYF.

The chain is built from TRBV7-2 and TRBJ1-2; 7 bases match TRBD1. The trim removed 0 bases at V and 8 bases at J, leaving 9 bases unmatched. Germline V gives CDR1 SGHTA, CDR2 FQGNSA. This CDR3 spans 15 amino acids. The CDR3 DNA reads TGTGCCAGCAGCTTAGCGTCAGCTAACAGGGGCGGCTACACCTTC. Its protein product is CASSLASANRGGYTF.

The J gene is TRBJ1-3, the V gene TRBV7-9; 7 positions match TRBD1. Germline CDR1 is SEHNR and CDR2 is FQNEAQ (reference sequence). The length of the CDR3 is 16 residues. The trim removed 3 bases at V and 8 bases at J, leaving 13 bases unmatched. The CDR3 sequence is CASSFSQGTPVDTIYF. In DNA, the CDR3 is TGTGCCAGCAGCTTTTCACAGGGGACCCCTGTAGACACCATATATTTT.

The rearrangement links TRBV5-4 to TRBJ2-7; the match to TRBD2 covers 7 bases. The CDR3 has 14 residues. Looked up from germline, CDR1 is SGHNT and CDR2 is YYREEE (reference sequence). J gave up 5 bases and V 0 bases, and 5 bases lay outside the gene matches. This CDR3 is CASSLELGGDEQYV. The DNA for the CDR3 is TGTGCCAGCAGCTTGGAGTTGGGAGGGGACGAGCAGTACGTC.

The chain recombines TRBV7-8 with TRBJ1-5; no clear D. The V gene's germline CDR1 is SGHVS and CDR2 FQNEAQ. The CDR3 sequence is 13 residues long. Trimming cost V 7 bases and J 4 bases, with 11 bases left between them. The DNA for the CDR3 is TGTGCCAGCACCAAAGGGAGAAATCAGCCCCAGCATTTT. Its protein product is CASTKGRNQPQHF.

The chain carries TRBV7-2 and TRBJ1-2; TRBD1 might be the D (5 bases). Germline values: CDR1 SGHTA, CDR2 FQGNSA. The CDR3 covers 15 residues. Trimming stripped 4 bases from V and 1 base from J, with 13 bases between. The CDR3 DNA reads as TGTGCCAGCAGCTCCTGGAGGGGATTTAACTATGGCTACACCTTC. It codes for CASSSWRGFNYGYTF.

The chain recombines TRBV6-6 with TRBJ2-1; a possible D gene is TRBD1 (6 bases). This CDR3 is 16 amino acids long. V lost 6 bases and J 2 bases, leaving 17 bases between the germline ends. The germline V gene has CDR1 MNHNY and CDR2 SVGAGI (reference sequence). The DNA of the CDR3 is TGTGCCAGCAGCCCGGGACACGGAATGACCTACAATGAGCAGTTCTTC. This sequence encodes CASSPGHGMTYNEQFF.

The chain has TRBV6-1 and TRBJ1-6; no definite D call. This CDR3 has 17 residues. The germline V and J ends were trimmed by 0 bases and 7 bases, with 16 bases remaining between them. The germline V gene encodes CDR1 MNHNS and CDR2 SASEGT. CDR3 nucleotide sequence: TGTGCCAGCAGTGAAGCCGTTTCTTGGGCAGCCAATTCACCCCTCCACTTT. It translates to CASSEAVSWAANSPLHF.

This clone was recorded a few times. This rearrangement joins TRBV18 to TRBJ2-1, with D hard to call. CDR1 and CDR2 from the germline V gene are KGHSH and LQKENI. The CDR3 length is 15 residues. V was clipped by 3 bases and J by 0 bases, with 9 bases between them. The DNA of the CDR3 is TGTGCCAGCTCACCTGACCTAGTCTCCTACAATGAGCAGTTCTTC. This codes for CASSPDLVSYNEQFF.

V is TRBV7-2 and J is TRBJ1-1, with TRBD1 matching over 9 bases. CDR3 length: 15 residues. Germline CDR1 SGHTA, CDR2 FQGNSA. Trimming at V came to 3 bases and at J to 6 bases, leaving 8 bases not matched to a gene. The CDR3 is CASSFGTGRSAEAFF. The CDR3, as DNA: TGTGCCAGCAGCTTTGGGACAGGGCGATCCGCTGAAGCTTTCTTT.

This clone was observed a handful of times. This chain links TRBV3-1 (or the pseudogene TRBV3-2) with TRBJ1-1; D is ambiguous. Germline V gene sequence: CDR1 LGHDT, CDR2 YNNKEL (reference sequence). There are 13 residues in the CDR3. V was trimmed by 4 bases and J by 10 bases, leaving 16 bases between them. The DNA of the CDR3 is TGTGCCAGCAGCCTCAGGACCTCCGGAGGAGCTTTCTTT. Translating gives CASSLRTSGGAFF.

The chain joins TRBV5-5 to TRBJ1-3, with a possible D match to TRBD1 (6 bases). Germline loops: CDR1 SGHKS, CDR2 YYEKEE (reference sequence). The CDR3 is made up of 14 amino acids. Deletions cut 4 bases from V and 1 base from J, with 9 bases between. The DNA for the CDR3 is TGTGCCAGCAGCCCCAGGGGTTCTGGAAACACCATATATTTT. Translated: CASSPRGSGNTIYF.